Following are 32 T cell receptor beta chains from one sample sequenced in a study of graft-versus-host responses after intestinal transplantation. From the graft tissue, intraepithelial and lamina propria lymphocytes were released through processing. Assay: immunoSEQ multiplex PCR; the TCRdb copy retains only in-frame clones and omits some. This sample has almost 30,000 clones, with 65% to 80% found just once. The sequenced sample was ileum tissue, obtained 98 days after intestinal transplantation. All receptors come from a human patient who received an intestinal transplant, so some T cells may come from the graft donor.

The J gene is TRBJ1-1, the V gene TRBV7-8; 7 positions agree with TRBD1. The CDR3 covers 14 residues. V lost 6 bases, J lost 4 bases, and 8 bases stayed unmatched. Germline V lookup: CDR1 SGHVS, CDR2 FQNEAQ. This CDR3 is CASRRKGAATEAFF. CDR3 sequence (DNA): TGTGCCAGCAGGCGTAAGGGGGCGGCCACTGAAGCTTTCTTT. The full variable domain, rest sourced from reference TRBV7-8 and TRBJ1-1, is GAGVSQSPRYKVAKRGQDVALRCDPISGHVSLFWYQQALGQGPEFLTYFQNEAQLDKSGLPSDRFFAERPEGSVSTLKIQRTQQEDSAVYLCASRRKGAATEAFFGQGTRLTVV.

V is TRBV5-6 and J is TRBJ1-2; 7 positions match TRBD1. The CDR3 extends over 15 amino acids. The junction had 8 bases not matched to a gene; V was cut back by 2 bases and J by 4 bases. CDR1 is SGHDT and CDR2 is YYEEEE in the germline V gene. The CDR3 reads CASSFAAQGGYGYTF. The CDR3 nucleotides read TGTGCCAGCAGCTTCGCCGCTCAGGGGGGCTATGGCTACACCTTC.

Note on this clone: At one end, the junction sequence differs from germline, possibly due to a read error. This rearrangement joins TRBV5-6 to TRBJ2-2, with D possibly matching TRBD1 (6 bases). This CDR3 comprises 14 residues. The germline CDR1 and CDR2 sequences are SGHDT and YYEEEE. The CDR3 sequence is CASSMITGPGEPFF. DNA of the CDR3: TGTGCCAGCAGCATGATAACAGGGCCCGGGGAGCCGTTTTTT.

The rearrangement uses TRBV6-1 and TRBJ1-1; D not certain. CDR1 and CDR2 (germline): MNHNS, SASEGT. The CDR3 consists of 13 residues. The V and J ends lost 6 bases and 0 bases respectively, with 8 bases between them. The CDR3 reads CASRLALNTEAFF. The CDR3, as DNA: TGTGCCAGCAGATTGGCATTGAACACTGAAGCTTTCTTT.

CDR3 loop: CASSFGDSPLHF. CDR3 bases: TGTGCCAGCAGCTTCGGAGATTCACCCCTCCACTTT. The chain couples TRBV7-2 to TRBJ1-6; D unclear. The V end was cut by 3 bases, the J end by 8 bases, with 5 bases between. The CDR3 contains 12 residues. Per the germline V gene, CDR1 is SGHTA and CDR2 is FQGNSA.

DNA for the CDR3: TGTGCCAGCAGTTTTAGCGGGGGGGCCAAGGAGCAGTACTTC. This gives the protein CASSFSGGAKEQYF. This sequence joins TRBV28 and TRBJ2-7; 11 bases fit TRBD2. CDR1 and CDR2 from the germline V gene are MDHEN and SYDVKM. This CDR3 contains 14 residues. Trimming cost V 3 bases and J 7 bases; bases outside gene matches: 5.

This chain connects TRBV4-1 to TRBJ2-1, with D possibly TRBD1 on 6 matching bases. The CDR3 consists of 15 residues. V was pared by 0 bases and J by 1 base, with 7 bases between. CDR1 and CDR2 from the germline V gene are MGHRA and YSYEKL. The CDR3 DNA is TGCGCCAGCAGCCAAGAAGGGGGATCCTACAATGAGCAGTTCTTC. Its translation is CASSQEGGSYNEQFF.

V gene TRBV2 combines with J gene TRBJ1-2; 8 nucleotides agree with TRBD1. The CDR3 is 13 residues long. V lost 9 bases, J lost 11 bases, and 14 bases stayed unmatched. Germline V gene lookup returns CDR1 SNHLY and CDR2 FYNNEI. CDR3 in DNA: TGTGCCAGTAGGACAGGGCCATCTATGCGGTACACCTTC. It translates to CASRTGPSMRYTF.

The chain is built from TRBV7-8 and TRBJ1-5, with D hard to call. Germline V gives CDR1 SGHVS, CDR2 FQNEAQ. This CDR3 region has 15 residues. V was trimmed by 5 bases and J by 0 bases, leaving 11 bases between them. CDR3 sequence (DNA): TGTGCCAGCAGCCCCGACGGGGTTAGCAATCAGCCCCAGCATTTT. This encodes CASSPDGVSNQPQHF.

The J gene is TRBJ2-1, the V gene TRBV4-1; D ambiguous. The CDR3 sequence is 17 residues long. V lost 1 base, J lost 2 bases, and 15 bases lay in between. Germline loops: CDR1 MGHRA, CDR2 YSYEKL. The CDR3 DNA follows: TGCGCCAGCAGCCAAGGACCCACTACCCCCCCCTACAATGAGCAGTTCTTC. Its protein product is CASSQGPTTPPYNEQFF.

This clone showed up just a few times. The chain couples TRBV7-9 to TRBJ1-2; D unresolved. With 0 bases removed from V and 0 bases from J, the gap between germline ends came to 2 bases. CDR1 is SEHNR and CDR2 is FQNEAQ in the germline V gene (reference sequence). The CDR3 is 13 residues long. CDR3 DNA sequence: TGTGCCAGCAGCTTAGCGTCTAACTATGGCTACACCTTC. Its translation: CASSLASNYGYTF.

The chain carries TRBV7-2 and TRBJ2-1; TRBD2 is a possible D gene (5 bases). Germline assignment: CDR1 SGHTA and CDR2 FQGNSA. This CDR3 contains 15 residues. V lost 4 bases, J lost 5 bases, and 15 bases lay in between. The chain's CDR3 is CASSWWASPNNEQFF. CDR3 bases: TGTGCCAGCAGCTGGTGGGCTAGCCCTAACAATGAGCAGTTCTTC.

The rearrangement links TRBV5-5 to TRBJ2-7, with D perhaps TRBD1 (5 bases). Trimming cost V 4 bases and J 3 bases, with 11 bases left between them. Germline V gene sequence: CDR1 SGHKS, CDR2 YYEKEE (reference sequence). The CDR3 is 13 amino acids. The CDR3 is CASSAGISYEQYF. DNA of the CDR3: TGTGCCAGCAGCGCAGGGATCAGCTACGAGCAGTACTTC.

This chain connects TRBV4-1 to TRBJ2-7; TRBD2 agrees at 8 bases. This CDR3 is built from 15 residues. The germline gives CDR1 MGHRA, CDR2 YSYEKL. Trimming took 0 bases from V and 4 from J; bases not matched to a gene: 5. The DNA for the CDR3 is TGCGCCAGCAGCCAAGAGTCAGCGGGGGTGTACGAGCAGTACTTC. This encodes CASSQESAGVYEQYF.

The chain has TRBV6-1 and TRBJ2-7; possible D gene TRBD2, 7 bases. This CDR3 is 14 amino acids long. Trimming left V 7 bases short and J 5 bases short, with 18 bases between. Germline CDR1 and CDR2: MNHNS and SASEGT. The CDR3 nucleotides are TGTGCCAGCACCCCGGGGGGCAGGGGCCACGAGCAGTACTTC. Protein product: CASTPGGRGHEQYF.

The gene calls are TRBV7-7 and TRBJ2-2; 8 bases match TRBD1. The CDR3 contains 15 residues. Trimming cost V 1 base and J 6 bases; bases outside gene matches: 4. The germline V gene has CDR1 SSHAT and CDR2 FNYEAQ (reference sequence). CDR3 nucleotides: TGTGCCAGCAGCTTAGGACAGGGGAAAGCCGGGGAGCTGTTTTTT. Protein sequence: CASSLGQGKAGELFF.

The chain recombines TRBV19 with TRBJ1-6; D uncertain. The CDR3 consists of 13 residues. Trimming removed 0 bases at V and 4 bases at J, with 1 base between. Germline CDR1 is LNHDA and CDR2 is SQIVND (reference sequence). CDR3 sequence: CASSIEYNSPLHF. DNA for the CDR3: TGTGCCAGTAGTATAGAGTATAATTCACCCCTCCACTTT.

The V and J genes are TRBV4-1 and TRBJ1-1; no reliable D call. This CDR3 is 14 amino acids long. V shed 0 bases and J shed 1 base, with 6 bases lying between them. CDR1 is MGHRA and CDR2 is YSYEKL in the germline V gene. The CDR3 spells CASSQEKWNTEAFF. In DNA form, the CDR3 reads TGCGCCAGCAGCCAAGAAAAGTGGAACACTGAAGCTTTCTTT.

This clone appeared once. The CDR3 loop is CASTLDRDFTGELFF. The CDR3 DNA reads as TGTGCCAGCACCTTAGACAGAGATTTCACCGGGGAGCTGTTTTTT. The J gene is TRBJ2-2, the V gene TRBV27; D may be TRBD1 (5 bases). This CDR3 has 15 residues. Germline assignment: CDR1 MNHEY and CDR2 SMNVEV (reference sequence). Between the trimmed V and J ends, which lost 7 bases and 4 bases, there was a span of 16 bases.

The gene calls are TRBV27 and TRBJ1-5; no clear D. Germline CDR1 is MNHEY and CDR2 is SMNVEV (reference sequence). The germline V and J ends were trimmed by 1 base and 3 bases, with 7 bases remaining between them. CDR3 size: 14 residues. The CDR3: CASSLYGDNQPQHF. The CDR3 bases are TGTGCCAGCAGTTTATATGGGGACAATCAGCCCCAGCATTTT.

The chain combines TRBV5-1 with TRBJ2-1; D is tentatively TRBD1 or TRBD2 (5 bases each). The CDR3 has 15 amino acids. The V end lost 4 bases, the J end lost 8 bases, and 19 bases lay between the germline ends. CDR1 and CDR2 (germline): SGHRS, YFSETQ. In DNA, the CDR3 is TGCGCCAGCAGCGGCCGGGACGGAGGAGGAGATGAGCAGTTCTTC. Amino acids: CASSGRDGGGDEQFF.

This clone was counted once. The CDR3 loop reads CASSTSSDMRTDTQYF. The CDR3 DNA reads TGTGCCAGCAGCACTAGTTCGGACATGAGGACAGATACGCAGTATTTT. This chain uses TRBV7-8 with TRBJ2-3; D may match TRBD1 or TRBD2 (5 bases each). In germline, CDR1 is SGHVS, CDR2 FQNEAQ. V was trimmed by 5 bases and J by 3 bases, leaving 18 bases between them. This CDR3 is 16 amino acids long.

The rearrangement uses TRBV7-9 and TRBJ2-5; no firm D call. V lost 5 bases and J lost 9, with 10 bases in between. The CDR3 extends over 11 amino acids. CDR1 is SEHNR and CDR2 is FQNEAQ in the germline V gene (reference sequence). The CDR3 reads CASSPRNPQYF. The CDR3 DNA follows: TGTGCCAGCAGCCCGCGAAACCCCCAGTACTTC.

The chain employs TRBV13 and TRBJ2-7, with D tentatively TRBD1 (7 bases). Between the trimmed V and J ends, which lost 5 bases and 1 base, there was a span of 15 bases. Germline lookup yields CDR1 PRHDT and CDR2 FYEKMQ (reference sequence). This CDR3 has 15 residues. As DNA, the CDR3 is TGTGCCAGCAGCGGCCCCAGGGGGACTTCCTACGAGCAGTACTTC. This translates into CASSGPRGTSYEQYF.

This sequence joins TRBV27 and TRBJ2-7; TRBD1 agrees at 9 bases. Per the germline V gene, CDR1 is MNHEY and CDR2 is SMNVEV (reference sequence). CDR3 length: 18 residues. The V segment lost 3 bases and the J segment 4 bases; nucleotides outside the gene matches: 16. CDR3 in DNA: TGTGCCAGCAGTTTGACTCCCCGGGACAGGGCCGGGAGATACGAGCAGTACTTC. Translated: CASSLTPRDRAGRYEQYF.

The chain uses TRBV2 and TRBJ1-5, with a possible D match to TRBD1 (5 bases). Trimming left V 3 bases short and J 0 bases short, with 15 bases between. The CDR3 has 17 residues. Germline CDR1 reads SNHLY; CDR2 reads FYNNEI. The CDR3 sequence: CASSDGGLEYSNQPQHF. The CDR3 DNA reads TGTGCCAGCAGTGATGGGGGACTCGAATATAGCAATCAGCCCCAGCATTTT.

J is TRBJ2-2 and V is TRBV7-9, with 8 bases aligning to TRBD1. The germline V gene has CDR1 SEHNR and CDR2 FQNEAQ (reference sequence). The CDR3 consists of 14 residues. Germline trimming cut 5 bases from V and 4 bases from J; bases unmatched to any gene: 3. The CDR3 spells CASSPGQGTGELFF. The CDR3 region has the DNA TGTGCCAGCAGCCCCGGACAGGGCACCGGGGAGCTGTTTTTT.

V is TRBV29-1 and J is TRBJ2-6, with 9 positions matching TRBD1. Germline V gene lookup returns CDR1 SQVTM and CDR2 ANQGSEA. CDR3 length: 15 residues. The V gene end was trimmed by 3 bases and the J gene end by 4 bases; junction bases not matched to a gene: 4. The CDR3 is CSVEVQGAGANVLTF. The CDR3 region has the DNA TGCAGCGTTGAGGTACAGGGGGCCGGGGCCAACGTCCTGACTTTC.

V usage is TRBV28 and J usage is TRBJ1-2, with D uncertain. Trimming stripped 0 bases from V and 8 bases from J, with 10 bases between. The CDR3 runs to 13 residues. CDR1 and CDR2 from the germline V gene are MDHEN and SYDVKM. The CDR3 is CASSLCKWNGYTF. CDR3 nucleotides: TGTGCCAGCAGTTTATGCAAGTGGAACGGCTACACCTTC.

This sequence joins TRBV5-8 and TRBJ1-1, with D perhaps matching TRBD1 (6 bases). The CDR3 consists of 14 residues. V gave up 8 bases and J gave up 6 bases, with 20 bases separating them. Germline CDR1 and CDR2: SGHTS and YDEGEE. The CDR3: CASHLGAPRAEAFF. In DNA, the CDR3 is TGTGCCAGTCACCTGGGGGCACCACGGGCTGAAGCTTTCTTT.

This clone was observed a few times. V is TRBV28 and J is TRBJ2-5, with TRBD1 matching over 9 bases. Germline-derived CDR1 and CDR2 are MDHEN and SYDVKM. The CDR3 is made up of 16 amino acids. With 6 bases clipped from V and 4 bases from J, the junction kept 12 bases outside the gene matches. For the CDR3, the DNA is TGTGCCAGCAGCCCACCGGGACAGGGAAGGTCAGAGACCCAGTACTTC. It codes for CASSPPGQGRSETQYF.

The CDR3 DNA follows: TGCGCCAGCAGCTTGGAACAGGCGATTAATTCACCCCTCCACTTT. Encoded protein: CASSLEQAINSPLHF. The chain is built from TRBV5-1 and TRBJ1-6, with D perhaps matching TRBD1 (5 bases). Germline CDR1 reads SGHRS; CDR2 reads YFSETQ. V lost 0 bases, J lost 6 bases, and 10 bases lay in between. The CDR3 spans 15 residues.